This T cell receptor (beta chain) was observed in a study of blood T cells in healthy people across ages (dated by TCRdb to the mid-2010s). The study in broad terms: In model experiments, template switching captured roughly one uniquely barcoded TCR beta cDNA molecule for every two T cells. For two donors (one aged 18 to 29 and one aged 80 or older), the study analyzed two additional independent replicas of 1 million unique cDNA reads from the same blood draw. The donors were divided into four age groups: young (average roughly 15 years), middle-aged (about 39), aged (roughly 60) and long-lived (around 80). To avoid experimental bias, donors of different ages were spread randomly across the sequencing lanes. The study measured age-related changes in TCR beta repertoire diversity using deep sequencing normalized with unique cDNA molecular identifiers.

Points on this clonotype: Its antigen specificity is not known. Nothing much larger sits one base from this clone, and base qualities are not available.

Receptors were amplified or captured by 5' RACE. For sequencing, an Illumina HiSeq 2500 was employed. A second roughly 7 to 12 cycle PCR used a sample-barcoded 5' primer and a J-beta primer mix. A unique molecular identifier was introduced onto each TCR beta cDNA molecule by a template-switch 5' adaptor carrying 12 random nucleotides. Each sample yielded at least 3 million CDR3-containing paired-end reads. First-strand cDNA was synthesized from all RNA with the Mint cDNA synthesis kit, primed by a TRBC-specific oligonucleotide. After uracil-DNA glycosylase treatment, a first 18-cycle PCR used universal primers M1SS and BC2_uni_R on all cDNA. The authors processed their data as follows. For normalization, 1 million high-quality reads were randomly selected from each sample, with every read carrying a distinct molecular identifier. Reads sharing molecular identifiers were discarded rather than binned into consensus sequences. CDR3 identification, clonotype clustering and error correction used MiTCR with a Q25 quality threshold and the strictest error-elimination algorithm. Lower-bound total TCR beta diversity was estimated with a nonparametric unseen species model using Euler transformation. The public reads were reprocessed in TCRdb via fastp at Q25 and MiXCR, keeping in-frame beta chains. Identical CDR3 protein sequences are pooled into one entry, listed with their most common genes and DNA. Here the V and J calls rest on TCRdb's processing, not on the authors' analysis. The table for this sample lists approximately 800,000 distinct CDR3 sequences; roughly 50% of them were counted only once. The ten most abundant clones make up 40% to 50% of the sample.

Based on the germline V gene, the CDR1 and CDR2 sequences are SGHRS and YFSETQ. V is cut back by 4 bases and J by 4 bases, with 5 bases in the junction unmatched. The CDR3 starts with the cysteine, ends with the phenylalanine, and has 15 residues. Left in the record is the CDR3 DNA by itself, 45 bases read in frame from the first base. The full study reports these points: Compared with the aged group, the long-lived group had more naive CD4+ T cells, fewer expanded clones and increased TCR diversity, a pattern suggesting age selection. Donor CMV infection status was unknown, potentially confounding age-related changes in expanded clonotypes. A strong correlation was found between observed TCR beta diversity and the percentage of naive T cells measured by flow cytometry. Observed TCR beta diversity per million T cells fell roughly linearly with age, and a significant reduction was already apparent by age around 40. Bulk unsorted PBMC profiling prevented conclusive comparison of naive and antigen-experienced compartments. Estimates of total diversity from one million sequenced T cells were regarded as lower bounds and underestimates.

The 39 donors, aged about 6 to 95 years, were systemically healthy Caucasian individuals from Russia. Each donor gave approximately 10 milliliters of peripheral blood, collected into EDTA-treated Vacutainer tubes. Ficoll-Paque density-gradient centrifugation was used to isolate PBMCs, with at least 7 million per sample. Total RNA, at least 6 micrograms per sample, was extracted from PBMCs with Trizol reagent. For every donor, an aliquot of PBMCs went through flow cytometry to measure the percentages of naive CD45RAhigh/CD27high T cells. The sequence links TRBV5-1 to TRBJ2-1, with 10 bases in between that match TRBD1. This receptor was obtained from a man aged 80 or over in good health. Sequencing was carried out using blood. The CDR3 has the sequence CASSPGQGTYNEQFF. The DNA sequence follows: TGCGCCAGCAGCCCGGGACAGGGGACGTACAATGAGCAGTTCTTC.